Presented here are 19 T cell receptor beta chains from one specimen sequenced in a study of blood T cells in healthy people across ages. The authors ran a second PCR of about 7 to 11 cycles using a sample-barcoded 5' primer and a J-beta primer mix. Each CDR3 protein gets one entry after TCRdb re-called the 5' RACE reads with MiXCR. The sample has about 1.5 million distinct CDR3 sequences, approximately 43% seen once. Source material: blood. Every receptor here comes from a woman aged 18-29 years in good health.

This clonotype was counted only a few times. J is TRBJ2-1 and V is TRBV7-9; the match to TRBD2 covers 12 bases. The CDR3 has 16 amino acids. The germline CDR1 and CDR2 sequences are SEHNR and FQNEAQ (reference sequence). V shed 5 bases and J 9 bases; nucleotides not matched to a gene: 11. CDR3 in DNA: TGTGCCAGCAGCCCCAGAACTAGCGGGAGGAGTAGTGAGCAGTTCTTC. Translation: CASSPRTSGRSSEQFF.

A few counts support this clonotype. The chain employs TRBV15 and TRBJ1-4, with D unclear. The V end was cut by 0 bases, the J end by 7 bases, with 12 bases between. The CDR3 runs 15 residues. Germline loops: CDR1 LNHNV, CDR2 YYDKDF (reference sequence). The chain's CDR3 is CATSRDDTVVEKLFF. DNA of the CDR3: TGTGCCACCAGCAGAGATGACACCGTCGTTGAAAAACTGTTTTTT.

This chain connects TRBV20-1 to TRBJ2-1; D is unresolved. The V end lost 6 bases, the J end lost 11 bases, and 20 bases lay between the germline ends. The CDR3 has 13 residues. Germline V lookup: CDR1 DFQATT, CDR2 SNEGSKA (reference sequence). The DNA for the CDR3 is TGCAGTGCCCCCAGGATCCTTTTCAAGCAGCAGTTCTTC. Its translation is CSAPRILFKQQFF.

This rearrangement joins TRBV15 to TRBJ2-4; maybe TRBD2 (6 bases). Near its end, the DNA agrees better with TRBJ2-7, so the J call may be wrong. The germline CDR1 and CDR2 sequences are LNHNV and YYDKDF (reference sequence). The CDR3 covers 16 residues. DNA for the CDR3: TGTGCCACCAGCAGAGATGACGGGCGGGATAGATACGAGCAGTACTTC. It is translated as CATSRDDGRDRYEQYF.

J is TRBJ2-1 and V is TRBV27; TRBD2 matches at 7 bases. Near its end, the DNA agrees better with TRBJ2-7, so the J call may be wrong. Per the germline V gene, CDR1 is MNHEY and CDR2 is SMNVEV (reference sequence). The CDR3 totals 15 residues. The CDR3: CASSLDYRWGGEQYF. The DNA for the CDR3 is TGTGCCAGCAGTTTAGACTACCGGTGGGGGGGCGAGCAGTACTTC.

The V gene is TRBV29-1, the J gene TRBJ2-1, with D perhaps being TRBD1 or TRBD2 (5 bases each). CDR1 and CDR2 from the germline V gene are SQVTM and ANQGSEA. Trimming took off 7 bases at V and 8 bases at J, with 18 bases between the two ends. This CDR3 contains 13 residues. The CDR3 DNA follows: TGCAGCGGTGGGGGTCTTCGGCAGGATGAGCAGTTCTTC. Amino acids: CSGGGLRQDEQFF.

The genes are TRBV7-2 and TRBJ2-3; D is unclear. This CDR3 is 14 amino acids long. Germline CDR1 and CDR2: SGHTA and FQGNSA. Trimming left V 1 base short and J 4 bases short, with 9 bases between. Here the CDR3 DNA reads TGTGCCAGCAGCTTAGTGGTGGGTTCAGATACGCAGTATTTT. It encodes CASSLVVGSDTQYF. Full variable domain (missing parts from reference TRBV7-2 and TRBJ2-3): GAGVSQSPSNKVTEKGKDVELRCDPISGHTALYWYRQSLGQGLEFLIYFQGNSAPDKSGLPSDRFSAERTGGSVSTLTIQRTQQEDSAVYLCASSLVVGSDTQYFGPGTRLTVL.

This clonotype was detected only a few times. This chain links TRBV20-1 with TRBJ1-1; no reliable D call. The length of the CDR3 is 13 residues. Germline V gene sequence: CDR1 DFQATT, CDR2 SNEGSKA (reference sequence). V was shortened by 0 bases and J by 0 bases, with 5 bases between the two germline ends. This CDR3 reads CSARERVNTEAFF. In DNA, the CDR3 is TGCAGTGCTAGAGAGAGGGTGAACACTGAAGCTTTCTTT.

This clonotype turned up a few times. The V and J genes are TRBV6-5 and TRBJ2-1; 8 bases fit TRBD2. Germline CDR1 and CDR2: MNHEY and SVGAGI. V trimming: 6 bases; J trimming: 8 bases; junction bases outside the gene matches: 12. The CDR3 spans 15 residues. The CDR3, as DNA: TGTGCCAGCAGAATGGTGAGCGGGGGTCTTGATGAGCAGTTCTTC. Translation gives CASRMVSGGLDEQFF.

The chain uses TRBV18 and TRBJ2-1; D ambiguous. With 6 bases removed from V and 6 bases from J, the gap between germline ends came to 15 bases. The CDR3 length is 14 residues. Germline CDR1 reads KGHSH; CDR2 reads LQKENI. The CDR3 DNA is TGTGCCAGCTCCCCATACTCCGGACCCAATGAGCAGTTCTTC. Its translation is CASSPYSGPNEQFF.

The chain recombines TRBV9 with TRBJ2-1; D might be TRBD1 or TRBD2, each matching 6 bases. This CDR3 region has 14 residues. Trimming removed 0 bases from V and 10 bases from J, with 14 bases in between. Looked up from germline, CDR1 is SGDLS and CDR2 is YYNGEE. This CDR3 is CASSVAGAHWEQFF. The CDR3 region has the DNA TGTGCCAGCAGCGTAGCGGGGGCCCATTGGGAGCAGTTCTTC.

The rearrangement links TRBV28 to TRBJ2-1; D unclear. V was pared by 8 bases and J by 0 bases, with 8 bases between. Germline V gives CDR1 MDHEN, CDR2 SYDVKM. This CDR3 is built from 13 residues. The CDR3 coding sequence is TGTGCCAGCCTGAAGAGCTCCTACAATGAGCAGTTCTTC. Translated, it gives CASLKSSYNEQFF. Drawing the rest from reference TRBV28 and TRBJ2-1, the complete variable domain is DVKVTQSSRYLVKRTGEKVFLECVQDMDHENMFWYRQDPGLGLRLIYFSYDVKMKEKGDIPEGYSVSREKKERFSLILESASTNQTSMYLCASLKSSYNEQFFGPGTRLTVL.

The J gene is TRBJ2-5, the V gene TRBV20-1, with 10 bases that match TRBD2. The J call is uncertain, as TRBJ2-7 better fits the DNA end. This CDR3 is 16 amino acids long. Germline CDR1 DFQATT, CDR2 SNEGSKA (reference sequence). The CDR3 bases are TGCAGTGCTAGAGGCACCTGGGAAGCGGGGGGGCACGAGCAGTACTTC. Its protein product is CSARGTWEAGGHEQYF.

CDR3 amino acids: CASSQEWQSNQPQHF. The CDR3 DNA is TGTGCCAGCAGCCAAGAGTGGCAGAGCAATCAGCCCCAGCATTTT. The rearrangement links TRBV4-2 to TRBJ1-5; D uncertain. Trimming took 0 bases from V and 1 from J, leaving 7 bases between them. The CDR3 runs to 15 residues. Germline V lookup: CDR1 LGHNA, CDR2 YNFKEQ.

The rearrangement uses TRBV10-3 and TRBJ2-7; D might be TRBD2 (5 bases). Germline-derived CDR1 and CDR2 are ENHRY and SYGVKD. The CDR3 covers 14 residues. V was clipped by 2 bases and J by 2 bases, with 10 bases between them. CDR3 DNA sequence: TGTGCCATCAGTGAGGCGTGGGGAGCCTACGAGCAGTACTTC. As protein: CAISEAWGAYEQYF.

This chain joins TRBV7-2 and TRBJ1-1; D is uncertain. Germline-derived CDR1 and CDR2 are SGHTA and FQGNSA. CDR3 length: 12 residues. V lost 8 bases to trimming and J lost 5 bases, with 12 bases between them. The CDR3 loop is CASGWSRTEAFF. CDR3 in DNA: TGTGCCAGCGGATGGAGTCGGACTGAAGCTTTCTTT.

CDR3 DNA sequence: TGTGCCAGCAGTTTGGTTCTAGCGGGAGGGCCCGGGGAGCTGTTTTTT. Translation: CASSLVLAGGPGELFF. The rearrangement uses TRBV12-3 or TRBV12-4 and TRBJ2-2, with TRBD2 matching over 12 bases. There are 16 residues in the CDR3. Trimming at V came to 3 bases and at J to 6 bases, leaving 5 bases not matched to a gene.

This chain joins TRBV11-2 and TRBJ2-7, with 13 bases that match TRBD2. Germline CDR1 and CDR2: SGHAT and FQNNGV. J lost 5 bases, V lost 5 bases, and 9 bases had no gene match. This CDR3 has 16 amino acids. CDR3 region: CASSGGGLAGTHEQYF. CDR3 sequence (DNA): TGTGCCAGCAGCGGGGGGGGACTAGCGGGGACTCACGAGCAGTACTTC.

V gene TRBV4-3 combines with J gene TRBJ2-1; 8 nucleotides align to TRBD1. The V segment lost 0 bases and the J segment 7 bases; nucleotides outside the gene matches: 11. The CDR3 has 17 amino acids. Looked up from germline, CDR1 is LGHNA and CDR2 is YSLEER. The DNA of the CDR3 is TGCGCCAGCAGCCAAGATCCTCGGCAGGGGGCGTGGAATGAGCAGTTCTTC. Its protein product is CASSQDPRQGAWNEQFF.